The entry that follows covers one T cell receptor (beta chain) sequence. The length of the CDR3 is 17 residues. Germline V gene lookup returns CDR1 LNHNV and CDR2 YYDKDF (reference sequence). After removal of 1 base from V and 8 bases from J, the junction contained 10 bases not matched to a gene. This entry is derived from a study of blood T cell repertoires in COVID-19. Background on the study: Acute and convalescent COVID-19 samples came from the United States, Italy and Spain. In each case, the material was cDNA or gDNA derived from T cells, B-cell-depleted T cells, or PBMCs.

Per the original data handling: Estimation of nucleated cell counts relied on the amplification of reference gene primers. Clones were sequenced by immunoSEQ multiplex PCR, and TCRdb holds only the in-frame ones, with some missing. V, J and clone size are taken as reported in that table, and D and trimming were inferred from the DNA itself. The sample includes tens of thousands of clones, around 80% seen only once; the top ten take roughly 1.2%. This clonotype was sampled from a woman at least 80 years old with acute or convalescent COVID-19. The rearrangement uses TRBV15 and TRBJ2-1; 11 bases match TRBD1. Sequencing input: peripheral blood. This chain's CDR3 is CATSRGGGTGGRDEQFF. CDR3 in DNA: TGTGCCACCAGCAGAGGAGGTGGGACAGGGGGGAGGGATGAGCAGTTCTTC.